This T cell receptor (beta chain) was sequenced in a study of blood T cell repertoires in COVID-19. Assay used: immunoSEQ multiplex PCR; TCRdb lists only in-frame clones, some missing. Of 20,000 or so clones in the sample, 75% to 95% were seen once. Germline CDR1 and CDR2: MDHEN and SYDVKM. The CDR3 runs to 15 residues. With 5 bases removed from V and 4 bases from J, the gap between germline ends came to 17 bases. V gene TRBV28 combines with J gene TRBJ2-5, with D hard to call. The sequencing sample was made of peripheral blood. The sequence came from a woman aged 65 to 85 with active COVID-19. CDR3 protein: CASSPNTKPGETQYF. The CDR3 DNA is TGTGCCAGCAGTCCGAATACTAAACCGGGAGAGACCCAGTACTTC.